Below are 20 T cell receptor beta chains sequenced from a single sample in a study of radiation and T cells in renal cell carcinoma. The method was immunoSEQ multiplex PCR; TCRdb's version includes in-frame clones alone and lacks a portion of them. The sample includes 150,000 or so clones, roughly 88% of them seen just once. Sample time point: baseline pretreatment blood. The treatment is: 15 Gy SBRT to primary tumor, nephrectomy 4 weeks later. Source: blood, taken from a patient whose treatment included radiotherapy and nephrectomy. The receptor set was obtained from a woman aged 50 to 60 with renal cell carcinoma.

The chain combines TRBV28 with TRBJ2-1; no definite D call. V gave up 8 bases and J gave up 7 bases, with 6 bases separating them. The CDR3 is made up of 10 amino acids. Germline CDR1 and CDR2: MDHEN and SYDVKM. The DNA for the CDR3 is TGTGCCAGCGGACGGAATGAGCAGTTCTTC. Translated: CASGRNEQFF.

The chain employs TRBV5-5 and TRBJ2-3; D remains ambiguous. The CDR3 totals 17 residues. Germline values: CDR1 SGHKS, CDR2 YYEKEE (reference sequence). Between the trimmed V and J ends, which lost 2 bases and 6 bases, there was a span of 22 bases. In DNA form, the CDR3 reads TGTGCCAGCAGCTTCATACCCCCGGGCTGGTTGGACGATACGCAGTATTTT. Amino acid sequence: CASSFIPPGWLDDTQYF.

V and J are TRBV4-1 and TRBJ1-5, with a tentative D call TRBD1 (6 bases). From germline, CDR1 is MGHRA and CDR2 YSYEKL. The CDR3 is made up of 18 amino acids. V was cut by 1 base and J by 3 bases, with 19 bases left in between. The CDR3 loop is CASSQVGSTGIYNQPQHF. In nucleotides, the CDR3 is TGCGCCAGCAGCCAAGTTGGGTCTACAGGGATTTACAATCAGCCCCAGCATTTT.

This clone has a single count. V gene TRBV7-6 combines with J gene TRBJ2-1, with D unclear. The germline V gene has CDR1 SGHVS and CDR2 FNYEAQ. V shed 2 bases and J shed 10 bases, with 9 bases lying between them. The CDR3 is 12 residues long. CDR3 protein: CASSLPQGEQFF. DNA for the CDR3: TGTGCCAGCAGCTTACCCCAAGGGGAGCAGTTCTTC.

This chain joins TRBV10-3 and TRBJ1-1; 8 nucleotides align to TRBD1. CDR3 length: 13 amino acids. V trimming: 6 bases; J trimming: 1 base; junction bases outside the gene matches: 1. Germline loops: CDR1 ENHRY, CDR2 SYGVKD. The CDR3 DNA reads as TGTGCCATCAGAGGACAGGGGAACACTGAAGCTTTCTTT. Translating it yields CAIRGQGNTEAFF.

The V call is TRBV5-1, the J call TRBJ1-1, with TRBD1 as a possible D gene (5 bases). Germline loops: CDR1 SGHRS, CDR2 YFSETQ. The germline V and J ends were trimmed by 0 bases and 9 bases, with 9 bases remaining between them. The CDR3 consists of 12 residues. This CDR3 reads CASSLEGPQAFF. CDR3 in DNA: TGCGCCAGCAGCTTGGAGGGACCCCAAGCTTTCTTT.

This rearrangement joins TRBV7-2 to TRBJ2-3; D unclear. V shed 5 bases and J shed 4 bases, with 16 bases lying between them. The length of the CDR3 is 15 residues. Per germline, CDR1 SGHTA and CDR2 FQGNSA. Here the CDR3 reads CASSPDSAQSDTQYF. The CDR3 bases are TGTGCCAGCAGCCCCGACTCAGCCCAGTCAGATACGCAGTATTTT.

The chain joins TRBV23-1 to TRBJ2-5; a possible D gene is TRBD1 (5 bases). TRBV23-1 is an open reading frame whose function is uncertain. The germline V and J ends were trimmed by 8 bases and 0 bases, with 10 bases remaining between them. This CDR3 is 13 amino acids long. The CDR3 DNA reads as TGCGCCAGCGGCAAGGACAACCAAGAGACCCAGTACTTC. Its protein is CASGKDNQETQYF.

V gene TRBV5-1 combines with J gene TRBJ1-2, with D hard to call. Trimming left V 3 bases short and J 4 bases short, with 19 bases between. Germline CDR1 is SGHRS and CDR2 is YFSETQ. The CDR3 has 16 amino acids. CDR3 sequence (DNA): TGCGCCAGCAGCTCACGGGCCCCTAATGGGAGCTATGGCTACACCTTC. It encodes CASSSRAPNGSYGYTF.

The chain has TRBV29-1 and TRBJ1-2; D ambiguous. This CDR3 contains 11 residues. V dropped 4 bases and J dropped 7 bases, with 10 bases sitting between them. Germline V gene data show CDR1 as SQVTM and CDR2 as ANQGSEA. The CDR3 is CSVAQTGGYTF. CDR3 bases: TGCAGCGTTGCTCAGACGGGTGGCTACACCTTC.

V and J are TRBV4-2 and TRBJ2-2; 11 nucleotides align to TRBD2. The germline gives CDR1 LGHNA, CDR2 YNFKEQ. Unmatched junction bases numbered 1, after V lost 1 base and J lost 6 bases. The CDR3 consists of 15 residues. CDR3 region: CASSQGLAGSGELFF. CDR3 bases: TGTGCCAGCAGCCAAGGACTAGCGGGGTCCGGGGAGCTGTTTTTT.

This chain uses TRBV5-4 with TRBJ1-2; 12 bases line up with TRBD1. The junction had 5 bases not matched to a gene; V was cut back by 1 base and J by 7 bases. This CDR3 comprises 15 residues. Germline lookup yields CDR1 SGHNT and CDR2 YYREEE (reference sequence). The DNA of the CDR3 is TGTGCCAGCAGCTTGACCGGGACAGGGGGCTCTGGCTACACCTTC. This encodes CASSLTGTGGSGYTF. Complete variable domain (other parts from reference TRBV5-4 and TRBJ1-2): ETGVTQSPTHLIKTRGQQVTLRCSSQSGHNTVSWYQQALGQGPQFIFQYYREEENGRGNFPPRFSGLQFPNYSSELNVNALELDDSALYLCASSLTGTGGSGYTFGSGTRLTVV.

The V and J genes are TRBV7-9 and TRBJ1-3, with 7 bases that match TRBD1. Trimming at V came to 5 bases and at J to 2 bases, leaving 3 bases not matched to a gene. CDR3 size: 14 residues. From germline, CDR1 is SEHNR and CDR2 FQNEAQ (reference sequence). The CDR3 protein is CASSQTGPGNTIYF. DNA for the CDR3: TGTGCCAGCAGCCAGACAGGGCCTGGAAACACCATATATTTT.

V usage is TRBV7-3 and J usage is TRBJ2-1; 12 positions match TRBD2. CDR1 and CDR2 from the germline V gene are SGHTA and FQGTGA. With 2 bases clipped from V and 5 bases from J, the junction kept 1 base outside the gene matches. The CDR3 spans 15 residues. The CDR3 DNA sequence: TGTGCCAGCAGCTTACTAGCGGGGGGGAACAATGAGCAGTTCTTC. It specifies CASSLLAGGNNEQFF.

V usage is TRBV6-4 and J usage is TRBJ2-3, with D possibly matching TRBD2 (5 bases). With 2 bases removed from V and 3 bases from J, the gap between germline ends came to 12 bases. The CDR3 extends over 15 amino acids. Per germline, CDR1 MRHNA and CDR2 SNTAGT. The CDR3 DNA reads TGTGCCAGCAGTGACGAGGGATTGGCGACAGATACGCAGTATTTT. Residues: CASSDEGLATDTQYF.

This clone was observed once. J is TRBJ1-2 and V is TRBV6-1; 7 bases are shared with TRBD1. The CDR3 runs to 14 residues. Germline CDR1 reads MNHNS; CDR2 reads SASEGT. The V gene end was trimmed by 2 bases and the J gene end by 12 bases; junction bases not matched to a gene: 12. CDR3 in amino acids: CASSESRDSLSHTF. The CDR3, as DNA: TGTGCCAGCAGTGAAAGTCGGGACAGTCTATCGCACACCTTC.

V gene TRBV7-9 combines with J gene TRBJ1-1, with D uncertain. The CDR3 contains 13 residues. Between the trimmed V and J ends, which lost 8 bases and 4 bases, there was a span of 14 bases. Germline V gives CDR1 SEHNR, CDR2 FQNEAQ (reference sequence). The CDR3 DNA follows: TGTGCCAGCGTCGTCGGGGAAGCCACTGAAGCTTTCTTT. This sequence encodes CASVVGEATEAFF.

The J gene is TRBJ2-5, the V gene TRBV9, with TRBD1 as a possible D gene (6 bases). The germline V gene has CDR1 SGDLS and CDR2 YYNGEE. V was trimmed by 0 bases and J by 5 bases, leaving 14 bases between them. The CDR3 has 15 amino acids. The CDR3 sequence is CASSVAPGAAETQYF. The CDR3 nucleotides read TGTGCCAGCAGCGTAGCTCCAGGGGCAGCGGAGACCCAGTACTTC.

The V and J genes are TRBV5-5 and TRBJ2-1, with D hard to call. Trimming took off 3 bases at V and 12 bases at J, with 13 bases between the two ends. The CDR3 is 12 amino acids. Germline assignment: CDR1 SGHKS and CDR2 YYEKEE (reference sequence). The CDR3 here is CASSYLGGSQFF. CDR3 nucleotide sequence: TGTGCCAGCAGCTACTTGGGTGGATCGCAGTTCTTC.

This chain connects TRBV7-9 to TRBJ1-2, with 8 nucleotides matching TRBD1. CDR1 and CDR2 from the germline V gene are SEHNR and FQNEAQ (reference sequence). The CDR3 is 14 residues long. Trimming removed 3 bases from V and 3 bases from J; junction bases left unmatched: 3. The DNA of the CDR3 is TGTGCCAGCAGCTTCCAGGGGGCCTACTATGGCTACACCTTC. Residues: CASSFQGAYYGYTF. The full variable domain, its missing parts supplied by reference TRBV7-9 and TRBJ1-2, is DTGVSQNPRHKITKRGQNVTFRCDPISEHNRLYWYRQTLGQGPEFLTYFQNEAQLEKSRLLSDRFSAERPKGSFSTLEIQRTEQGDSAMYLCASSFQGAYYGYTFGSGTRLTVV.